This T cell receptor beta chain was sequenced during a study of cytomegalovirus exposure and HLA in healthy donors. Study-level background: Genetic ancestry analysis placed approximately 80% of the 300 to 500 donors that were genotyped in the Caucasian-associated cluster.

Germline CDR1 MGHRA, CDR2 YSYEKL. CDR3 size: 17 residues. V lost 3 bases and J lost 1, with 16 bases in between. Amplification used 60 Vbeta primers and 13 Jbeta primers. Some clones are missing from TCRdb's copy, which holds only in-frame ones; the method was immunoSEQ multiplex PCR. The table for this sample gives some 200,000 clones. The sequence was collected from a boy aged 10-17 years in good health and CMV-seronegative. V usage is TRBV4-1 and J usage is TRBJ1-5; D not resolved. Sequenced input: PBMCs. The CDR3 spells CASSQGGVEVSNQPQHF. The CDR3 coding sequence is TGCGCCAGCAGCCAGGGTGGGGTGGAGGTAAGCAATCAGCCCCAGCATTTT.